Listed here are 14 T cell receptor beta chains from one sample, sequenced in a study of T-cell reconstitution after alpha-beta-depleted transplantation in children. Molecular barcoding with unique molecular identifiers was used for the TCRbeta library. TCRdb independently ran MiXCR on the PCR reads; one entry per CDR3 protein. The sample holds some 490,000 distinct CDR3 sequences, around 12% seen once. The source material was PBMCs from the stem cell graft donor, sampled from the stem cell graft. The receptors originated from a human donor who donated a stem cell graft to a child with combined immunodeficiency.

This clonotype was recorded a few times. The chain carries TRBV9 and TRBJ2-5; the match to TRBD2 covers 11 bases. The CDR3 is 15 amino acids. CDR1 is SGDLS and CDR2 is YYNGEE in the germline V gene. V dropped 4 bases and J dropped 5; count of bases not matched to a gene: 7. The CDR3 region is CASSLLAGVGETQYF. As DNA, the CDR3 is TGTGCCAGCAGCCTACTAGCGGGAGTCGGGGAGACCCAGTACTTC.

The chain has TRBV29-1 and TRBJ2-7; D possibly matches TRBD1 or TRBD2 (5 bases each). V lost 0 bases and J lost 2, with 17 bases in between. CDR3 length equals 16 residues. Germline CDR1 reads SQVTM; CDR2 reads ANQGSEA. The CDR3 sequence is CSVEDFTTRGAYEQYF. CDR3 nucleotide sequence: TGCAGCGTTGAAGATTTCACCACTAGAGGGGCCTACGAGCAGTACTTC.

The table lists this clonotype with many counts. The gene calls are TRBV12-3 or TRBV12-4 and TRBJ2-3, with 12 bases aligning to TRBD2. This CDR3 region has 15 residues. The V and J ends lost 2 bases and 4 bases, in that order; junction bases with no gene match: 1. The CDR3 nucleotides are TGTGCCAGCAGTTTAACTAGCGGGAGGTCAGATACGCAGTATTTT. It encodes CASSLTSGRSDTQYF.

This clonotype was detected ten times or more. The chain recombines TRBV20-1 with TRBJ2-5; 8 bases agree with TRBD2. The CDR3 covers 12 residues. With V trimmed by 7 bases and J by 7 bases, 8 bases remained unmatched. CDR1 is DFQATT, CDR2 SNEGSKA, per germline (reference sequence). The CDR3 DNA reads TGCAGTGGGACTCCGGGAGGGGGGACCCAGTACTTC. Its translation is CSGTPGGGTQYF.

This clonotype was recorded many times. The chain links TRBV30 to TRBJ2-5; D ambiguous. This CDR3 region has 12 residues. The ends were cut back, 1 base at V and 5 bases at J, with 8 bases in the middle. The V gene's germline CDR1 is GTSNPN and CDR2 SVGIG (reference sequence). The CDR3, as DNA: TGTGCCTGGAGTGGGTGGTCGGAGACCCAGTACTTC. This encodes CAWSGWSETQYF. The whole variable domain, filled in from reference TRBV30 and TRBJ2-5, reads SQTIHQWPATLVQPVGSPLSLECTVEGTSNPNLYWYRQAAGRGLQLLFYSVGIGQISSEVPQNLSASRPQDRQFILSSKKLLLSDSGFYLCAWSGWSETQYFGPGTRLLVL.

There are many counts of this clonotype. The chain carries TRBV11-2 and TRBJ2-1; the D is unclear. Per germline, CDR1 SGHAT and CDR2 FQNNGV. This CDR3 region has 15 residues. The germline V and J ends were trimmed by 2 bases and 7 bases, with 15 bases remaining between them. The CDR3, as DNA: TGTGCCAGCAGCTTATCCGACGGCGGATGGAATGAGCAGTTCTTC. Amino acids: CASSLSDGGWNEQFF.

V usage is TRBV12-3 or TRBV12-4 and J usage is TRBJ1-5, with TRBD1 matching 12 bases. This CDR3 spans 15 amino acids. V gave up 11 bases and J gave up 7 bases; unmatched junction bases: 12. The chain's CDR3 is CAHRDRGPIWQPQHF. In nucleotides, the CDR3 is TGTGCCCATAGGGACAGGGGGCCGATTTGGCAGCCCCAGCATTTT.

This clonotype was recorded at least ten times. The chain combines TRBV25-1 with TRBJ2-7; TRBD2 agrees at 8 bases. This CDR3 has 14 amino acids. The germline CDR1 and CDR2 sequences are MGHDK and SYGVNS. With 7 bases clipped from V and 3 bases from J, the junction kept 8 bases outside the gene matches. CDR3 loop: CASIDGGVGYEQYF. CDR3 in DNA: TGTGCCAGCATCGACGGGGGGGTCGGCTACGAGCAGTACTTC.

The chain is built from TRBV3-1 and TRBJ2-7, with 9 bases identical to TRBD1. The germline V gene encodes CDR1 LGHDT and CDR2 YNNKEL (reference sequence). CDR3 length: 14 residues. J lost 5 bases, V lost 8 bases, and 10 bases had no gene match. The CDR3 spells CASGYRDRDNEQYF. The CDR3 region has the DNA TGTGCCAGCGGATACCGGGACAGGGATAACGAGCAGTACTTC.

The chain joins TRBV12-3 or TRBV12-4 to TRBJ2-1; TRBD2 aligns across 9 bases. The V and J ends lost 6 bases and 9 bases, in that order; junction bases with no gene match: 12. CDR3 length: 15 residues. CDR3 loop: CASRTQLAGRGEQFF. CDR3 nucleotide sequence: TGTGCCAGCAGGACCCAACTAGCGGGTAGGGGTGAGCAGTTCTTC.

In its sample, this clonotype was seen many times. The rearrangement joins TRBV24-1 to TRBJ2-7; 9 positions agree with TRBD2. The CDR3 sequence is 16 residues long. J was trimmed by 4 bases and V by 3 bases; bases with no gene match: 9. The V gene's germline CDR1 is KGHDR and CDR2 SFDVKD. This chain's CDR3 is CATSDETPGLAYEQYF. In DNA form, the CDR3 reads TGTGCCACCAGTGATGAGACCCCGGGACTAGCTTACGAGCAGTACTTC.

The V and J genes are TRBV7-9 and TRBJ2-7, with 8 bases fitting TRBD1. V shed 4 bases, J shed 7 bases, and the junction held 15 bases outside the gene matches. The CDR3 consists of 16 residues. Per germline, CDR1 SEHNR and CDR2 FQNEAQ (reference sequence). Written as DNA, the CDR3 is TGTGCCAGCAGCTATAACGAGGACAGGGCCCAGGGGGAGCAGTACTTC. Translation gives CASSYNEDRAQGEQYF.

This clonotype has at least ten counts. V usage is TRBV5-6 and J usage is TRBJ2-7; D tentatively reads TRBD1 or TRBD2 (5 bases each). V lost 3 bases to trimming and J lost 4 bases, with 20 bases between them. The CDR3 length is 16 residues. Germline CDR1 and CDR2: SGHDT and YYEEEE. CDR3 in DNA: TGTGCCAGCAGCTCCCTTGGGACGGAAGCTGAATACGAGCAGTACTTC. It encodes CASSSLGTEAEYEQYF. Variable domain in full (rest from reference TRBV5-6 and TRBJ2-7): DAGVTQSPTHLIKTRGQQVTLRCSPKSGHDTVSWYQQALGQGPQFIFQYYEEEERQRGNFPDRFSGHQFPNYSSELNVNALLLGDSALYLCASSSLGTEAEYEQYFGPGTRLTVT.

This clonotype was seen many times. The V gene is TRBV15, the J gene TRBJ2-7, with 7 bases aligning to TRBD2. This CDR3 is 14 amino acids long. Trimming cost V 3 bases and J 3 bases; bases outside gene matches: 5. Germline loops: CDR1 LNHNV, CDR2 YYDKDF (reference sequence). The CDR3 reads CATSSLAENYEQYF. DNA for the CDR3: TGTGCCACCAGCAGTCTAGCGGAGAACTACGAGCAGTACTTC. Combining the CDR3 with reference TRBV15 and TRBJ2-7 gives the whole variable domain DAMVIQNPRYQVTQFGKPVTLSCSQTLNHNVMYWYQQKSSQAPKLLFHYYDKDFNNEADTPDNFQSRRPNTSFCFLDIRSPGLGDTAMYLCATSSLAENYEQYFGPGTRLTVT.